This is a list of T cell receptor beta chains from one sample in a study of T cell changes during pregnancy in multiple sclerosis. The protocol was immunoSEQ multiplex PCR, while the TCRdb copy is restricted to in-frame clones and leaves out a portion. Altogether some 44,000 clones are present, 70% to 90% being singletons, with the ten largest covering roughly 0.9%. Sequenced material: CD4+ T cells from peripheral blood mononuclear cells, taken after pregnancy. The receptor set was obtained from a female donor with multiple sclerosis, enrolled in a pregnancy study. Each CDR3 is given with its conserved first and last residue. The D gene is left open where the match is weak. Size values are once, few and many counts, or a class for expanded clones, and some rows have none.

j_call d_call clone_size v_call cdr3_length cdr3_aa cdr3_nt
TRBJ1-2 TRBD1 - TRBV27 18 CASSAQGVRATANYGYTF TGTGCCAGCAGTGCCCAGGGGGTACGGGCGACAGCTAACTATGGCTACACCTTC
TRBJ1-1 TRBD1 - TRBV9 11 CASSDRGRTFF TGTGCCAGCAGCGACAGGGGGCGGACTTTCTTT
TRBJ2-3 TRBD1 - TRBV11-3 13 CASSRDRVDTQYF TGTGCCAGCAGCCGAGACAGGGTAGATACGCAGTATTTT
TRBJ1-6 - - TRBV14 14 CASSRGLSNSPLHF TGTGCCAGCAGTCGGGGACTGTCAAATTCACCCCTCCACTTT
TRBJ2-7 TRBD1 once TRBV6-5 14 CASKYGQGEPEQYF TGTGCCAGCAAGTACGGACAGGGGGAACCCGAGCAGTACTTC
TRBJ1-3 - - TRBV27 15 CASSLRRGSGNTIYF TGTGCCAGCAGTTTACGGAGGGGCTCTGGAAACACCATATATTTT
TRBJ1-1 - - TRBV7-8 13 CASSEYLNTEAFF TGTGCCAGCAGCGAGTATCTGAACACTGAAGCTTTCTTT
TRBJ1-2 TRBD1 - TRBV6-6 15 CASSTRDRPSKGYTF TGTGCCAGCAGTACCAGGGACAGGCCATCGAAGGGCTACACCTTC
TRBJ1-1 - - TRBV7-3 17 CASSTWGPARGDTEAFF TGTGCCAGCAGCACCTGGGGCCCCGCACGTGGAGACACTGAAGCTTTCTTT
TRBJ2-5 TRBD2 - TRBV11-1 14 CASSLASGEGAQYF TGTGCCAGCAGCTTGGCTAGCGGGGAAGGGGCCCAGTACTTC
TRBJ1-2 - - TRBV29-1 12 CSVVRQSYGYTF TGCAGCGTTGTGCGGCAGAGCTATGGCTACACCTTC
TRBJ2-1 TRBD2 - TRBV7-7 15 CASSPGLAGGHEQFF TGTGCTAGCAGCCCAGGACTAGCTGGGGGCCATGAGCAGTTCTTC
TRBJ2-1 - once TRBV7-2 14 CASSLGGGRGEQFF TGTGCCAGCAGCTTAGGTGGCGGTCGAGGTGAGCAGTTCTTC
TRBJ2-1 TRBD1 - TRBV10-3 15 CAISELGQGWNEQFF TGTGCCATCAGTGAGCTAGGACAGGGATGGAATGAGCAGTTCTTC
TRBJ2-1 TRBD2 - TRBV6-5 14 CASSTSGDNNEQFF TGTGCCAGCAGCACTAGCGGGGACAACAATGAGCAGTTCTTC
TRBJ2-1 - few TRBV5-5 12 CASSLRPNEQFF TGTGCCAGCAGCCTCCGTCCCAATGAGCAGTTCTTC
TRBJ2-5 TRBD2 - TRBV10-2 14 CATWGTSGQETQYF TGCGCCACCTGGGGGACTAGCGGCCAAGAGACCCAGTACTTC
TRBJ2-3 TRBD2 few TRBV7-3 18 CASSKWASGATSTDTQYF TGTGCCAGCAGCAAGTGGGCTAGCGGGGCCACTAGCACAGATACGCAGTATTTT
TRBJ2-7 - - TRBV15 13 CATSRDLDDEQYF TGTGCCACCAGCAGAGACCTAGATGACGAGCAGTACTTC
TRBJ1-2 - few TRBV21-1 16 CASSRIDRGGSYGYTF TGTGCCAGCAGCAGAATTGACAGGGGCGGGAGCTATGGCTACACCTTC